This TCR beta chain came from a study of shared clonotypes between healthy human individuals. Study-wide results and limits: Relative to clonotypes present in all four donors, those not shared had lower generation probabilities.

Libraries were prepared by immunoSEQ multiplex PCR; TCRdb keeps only in-frame clonotypes and omits some of them. Here the sample spans some 2.1 million clones, 90% to 95% being singletons. The CDR3 is made up of 17 amino acids. V trimming: 0 bases; J trimming: 0 bases; junction bases outside the gene matches: 5. Germline V lookup: CDR1 SGHRS, CDR2 YFSETQ. CD45RO-negative cells were positively selected for CCR7, leaving out terminally differentiated effector memory CD45RA+ cells. A remark on this clone: Its target is unknown.

This TCR was sampled from a man younger than 30 in good health. Some clones in this sample may be carry-over from other donors' samples. The sample was naive CD8+ T cells from PBMCs. The V and J genes are TRBV5-1 and TRBJ1-4, with 7 bases lining up with TRBD1. The CDR3: CASSLGGTDATNEKLFF. The CDR3 DNA sequence: TGCGCCAGCAGCTTGGGAGGGACAGACGCAACTAATGAAAAACTGTTTTTT.